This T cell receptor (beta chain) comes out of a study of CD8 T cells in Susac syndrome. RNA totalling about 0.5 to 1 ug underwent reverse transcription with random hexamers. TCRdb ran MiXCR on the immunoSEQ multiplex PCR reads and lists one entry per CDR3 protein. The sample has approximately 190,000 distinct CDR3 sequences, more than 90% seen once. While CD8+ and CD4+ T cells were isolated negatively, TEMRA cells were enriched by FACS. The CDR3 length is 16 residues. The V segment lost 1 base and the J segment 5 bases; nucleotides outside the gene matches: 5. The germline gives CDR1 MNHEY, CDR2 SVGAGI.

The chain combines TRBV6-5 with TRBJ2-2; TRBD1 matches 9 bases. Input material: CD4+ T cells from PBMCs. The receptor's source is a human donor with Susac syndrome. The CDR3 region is CASSYLPTGGTGELFF. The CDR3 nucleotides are TGTGCCAGCAGTTACTTACCGACAGGGGGGACCGGGGAGCTGTTTTTT.